This T cell receptor (beta chain) was observed in a study of blood T cell repertoires in COVID-19. Study overall: Sample material is recorded as cDNA or gDNA derived from T cells, B-cell-depleted T cells, or PBMCs.

In the original workflow: Cell counts per sample came from amplifying reference gene primers. The assay was immunoSEQ multiplex PCR, and TCRdb's table has in-frame clones only and misses some. V and J calls plus clone size are reproduced from that table; the DNA served to infer D and trimming. The table includes fewer than 700,000 clones, 85% to 90% detected once. V was pared by 6 bases and J by 6 bases, with 17 bases between. CDR1 is MRHNA, CDR2 SNTAGT, per germline. This CDR3 region has 14 residues. The J gene is TRBJ1-2, the V gene TRBV6-4; D unresolved. This sequence originates from a woman in her 50s with COVID-19, enrolled during active disease. The sequenced material came from peripheral blood. The CDR3 reads CASRLHSAEDGYTF. The CDR3 DNA follows: TGTGCCAGCAGACTACACTCCGCGGAGGATGGCTACACCTTC.